This T cell receptor beta chain was obtained from a study of patients with pleural tuberculosis. MiXCR, applied by TCRdb to the reads, yields one record per CDR3 protein. The sample has around 50,000 distinct CDR3 sequences, 5.5% to 8% seen once. This clonotype was counted at least ten times. The sequence was obtained from a human donor with pleural tuberculosis.

CDR3 sequence reads: CSASGQGAKYTEAFF. CDR3 DNA: TGCAGTGCTAGCGGACAGGGGGCGAAGTACACTGAAGCTTTCTTT. V gene TRBV20-1 combines with J gene TRBJ1-1, with 11 bases fitting TRBD1. CDR3 length: 15 amino acids. V dropped 3 bases and J dropped 3; count of bases not matched to a gene: 6. Germline V gene lookup returns CDR1 DFQATT and CDR2 SNEGSKA (reference sequence).